The clone carrying this TCR beta chain turned up a few times. Using its own MiXCR run on the 5' RACE reads, TCRdb lists one record per CDR3 protein. The sample includes around 250,000 distinct CDR3 sequences, around 17% of them seen just once. This CDR3 spans 15 amino acids. CDR1 is SGHRS, CDR2 YFSETQ, per germline. Trimming removed 6 bases from V and 4 bases from J, with 19 bases in between. The data were taken from a study of T-cell memory formation after mild COVID-19. The sample comprised PBMCs or a T cell subset sorted from them (not recorded which). The rearrangement uses TRBV5-1 and TRBJ1-1; D is perhaps TRBD1 (6 bases). The sequence came from a man aged 18 to 30 who had mild COVID-19 (a few samples of this study predate the infection). Cell type and time point are not known. Here the CDR3 DNA reads TGCGCCAGCAAACGGGGGGCTGCCGCGAGCACTGAAGCTTTCTTT. Translating gives CASKRGAAASTEAFF.